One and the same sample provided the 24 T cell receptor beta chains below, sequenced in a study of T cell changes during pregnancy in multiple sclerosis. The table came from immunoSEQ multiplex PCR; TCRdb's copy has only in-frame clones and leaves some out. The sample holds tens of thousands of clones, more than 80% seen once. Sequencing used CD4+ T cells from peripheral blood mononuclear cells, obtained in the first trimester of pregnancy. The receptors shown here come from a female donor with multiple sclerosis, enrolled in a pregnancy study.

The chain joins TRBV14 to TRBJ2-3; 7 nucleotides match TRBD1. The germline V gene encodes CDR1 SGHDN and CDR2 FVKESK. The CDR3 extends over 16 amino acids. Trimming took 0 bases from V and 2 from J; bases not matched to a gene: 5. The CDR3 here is CASSQDLRGLTDTQYF. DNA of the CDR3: TGTGCCAGCAGCCAAGATCTAAGGGGGCTCACAGATACGCAGTATTTT.

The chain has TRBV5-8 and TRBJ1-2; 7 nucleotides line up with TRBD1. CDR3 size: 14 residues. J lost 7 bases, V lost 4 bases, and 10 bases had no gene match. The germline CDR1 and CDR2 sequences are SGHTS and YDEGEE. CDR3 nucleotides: TGTGCCAGCAGCCCCGTAGGACAGGAGCGTGGCTACACCTTC. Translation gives CASSPVGQERGYTF.

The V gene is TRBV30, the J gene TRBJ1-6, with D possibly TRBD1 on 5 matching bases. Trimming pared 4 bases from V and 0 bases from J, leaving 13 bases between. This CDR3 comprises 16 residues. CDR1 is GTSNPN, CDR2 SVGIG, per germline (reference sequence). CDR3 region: CAWMGRKSSYNSPLHF. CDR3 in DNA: TGTGCCTGGATGGGGCGAAAGAGCTCCTATAATTCACCCCTCCACTTT.

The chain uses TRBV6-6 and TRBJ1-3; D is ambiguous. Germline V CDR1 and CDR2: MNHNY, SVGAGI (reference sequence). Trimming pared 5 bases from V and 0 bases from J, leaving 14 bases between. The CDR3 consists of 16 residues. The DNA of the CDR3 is TGTGCCAGCAGTCCTTCGGGATCGAGCTCTGGAAACACCATATATTTT. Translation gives CASSPSGSSSGNTIYF.

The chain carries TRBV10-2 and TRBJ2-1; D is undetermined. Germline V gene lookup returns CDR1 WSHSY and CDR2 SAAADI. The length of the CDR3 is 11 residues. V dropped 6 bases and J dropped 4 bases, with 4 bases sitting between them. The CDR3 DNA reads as TGCGCCAGCAGCGTGTACAATGAGCAGTTCTTC. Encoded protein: CASSVYNEQFF.

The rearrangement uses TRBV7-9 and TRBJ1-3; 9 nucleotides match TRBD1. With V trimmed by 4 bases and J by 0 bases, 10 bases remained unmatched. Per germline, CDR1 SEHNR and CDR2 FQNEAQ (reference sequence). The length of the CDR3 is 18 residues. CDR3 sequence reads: CASSSTGGNHHSGNTIYF. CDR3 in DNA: TGTGCCAGCAGCTCCACAGGGGGCAACCACCACTCTGGAAACACCATATATTTT.

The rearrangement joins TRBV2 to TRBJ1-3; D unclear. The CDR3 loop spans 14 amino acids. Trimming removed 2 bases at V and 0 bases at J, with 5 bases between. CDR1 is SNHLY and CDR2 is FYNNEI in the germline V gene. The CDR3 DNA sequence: TGTGCCAGCAGTGAACCCCGCTCTGGAAACACCATATATTTT. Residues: CASSEPRSGNTIYF.

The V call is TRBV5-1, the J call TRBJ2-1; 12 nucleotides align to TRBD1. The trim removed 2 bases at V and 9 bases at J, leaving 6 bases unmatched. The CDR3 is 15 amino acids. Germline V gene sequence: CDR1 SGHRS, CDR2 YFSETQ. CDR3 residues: CASSFGGQGAGEQFF. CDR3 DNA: TGCGCCAGCAGCTTTGGGGGACAGGGGGCGGGTGAGCAGTTCTTC. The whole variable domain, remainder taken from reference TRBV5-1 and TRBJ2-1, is KAGVTQTPRYLIKTRGQQVTLSCSPISGHRSVSWYQQTPGQGLQFLFEYFSETQRNKGNFPGRFSGRQFSNSRSEMNVSTLELGDSALYLCASSFGGQGAGEQFFGPGTRLTVL.

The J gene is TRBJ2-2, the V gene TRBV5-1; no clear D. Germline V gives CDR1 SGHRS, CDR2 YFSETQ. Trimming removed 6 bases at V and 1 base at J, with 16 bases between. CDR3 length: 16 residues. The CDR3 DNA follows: TGCGCCAGCACACGAACAGACATTAAGAACACCGGGGAGCTGTTTTTT. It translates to CASTRTDIKNTGELFF.

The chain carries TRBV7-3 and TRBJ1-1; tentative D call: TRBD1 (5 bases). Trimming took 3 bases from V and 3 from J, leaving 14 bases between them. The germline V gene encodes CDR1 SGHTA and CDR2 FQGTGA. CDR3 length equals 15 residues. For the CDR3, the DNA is TGTGCCAGCAGCTTGACCTCGGACATTTACACTGAAGCTTTCTTT. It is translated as CASSLTSDIYTEAFF.

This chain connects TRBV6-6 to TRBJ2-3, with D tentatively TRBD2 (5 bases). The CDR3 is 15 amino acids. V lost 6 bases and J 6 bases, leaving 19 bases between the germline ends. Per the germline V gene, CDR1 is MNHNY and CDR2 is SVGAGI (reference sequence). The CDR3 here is CASRGRMEPGDTQYF. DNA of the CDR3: TGTGCCAGCAGGGGGAGAATGGAGCCTGGGGATACGCAGTATTTT.

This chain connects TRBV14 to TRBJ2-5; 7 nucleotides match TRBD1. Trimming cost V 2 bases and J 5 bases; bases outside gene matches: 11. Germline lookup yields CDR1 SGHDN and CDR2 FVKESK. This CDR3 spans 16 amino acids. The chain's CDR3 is CASSQRQGGIGETQYF. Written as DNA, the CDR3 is TGTGCCAGCAGCCAACGGCAAGGGGGCATTGGGGAGACCCAGTACTTC. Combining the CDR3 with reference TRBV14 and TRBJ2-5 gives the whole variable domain EAGVTQFPSHSVIEKGQTVTLRCDPISGHDNLYWYRRVMGKEIKFLLHFVKESKQDESGMPNNRFLAERTGGTYSTLKVQPAELEDSGVYFCASSQRQGGIGETQYFGPGTRLLVL.

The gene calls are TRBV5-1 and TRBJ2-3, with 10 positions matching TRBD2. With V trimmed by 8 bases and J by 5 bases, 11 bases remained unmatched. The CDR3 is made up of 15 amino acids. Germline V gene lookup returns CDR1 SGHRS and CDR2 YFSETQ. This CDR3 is CASRLSGRMEDTQYF. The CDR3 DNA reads TGCGCCAGTAGACTTAGCGGGAGGATGGAAGATACGCAGTATTTT.

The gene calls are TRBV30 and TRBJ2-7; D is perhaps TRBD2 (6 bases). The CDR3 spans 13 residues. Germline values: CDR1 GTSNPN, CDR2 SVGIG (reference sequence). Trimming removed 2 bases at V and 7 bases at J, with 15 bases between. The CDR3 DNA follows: TGTGCCTGGAGTCCGGGGGAAACGGGAGAGCAGTACTTC. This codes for CAWSPGETGEQYF.

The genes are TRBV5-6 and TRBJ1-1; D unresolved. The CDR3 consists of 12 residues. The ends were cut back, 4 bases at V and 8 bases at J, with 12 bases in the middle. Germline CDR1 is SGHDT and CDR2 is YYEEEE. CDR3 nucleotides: TGTGCCAGCAGCCGAGGGCCGGTCGAAGCTTTCTTT. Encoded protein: CASSRGPVEAFF.

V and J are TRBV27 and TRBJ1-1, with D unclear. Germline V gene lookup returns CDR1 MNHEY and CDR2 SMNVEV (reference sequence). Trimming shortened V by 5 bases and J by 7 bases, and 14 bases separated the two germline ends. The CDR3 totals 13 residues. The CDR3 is CASSPLDTREAFF. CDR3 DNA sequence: TGTGCCAGCAGTCCCCTCGACACCCGTGAAGCTTTCTTT.

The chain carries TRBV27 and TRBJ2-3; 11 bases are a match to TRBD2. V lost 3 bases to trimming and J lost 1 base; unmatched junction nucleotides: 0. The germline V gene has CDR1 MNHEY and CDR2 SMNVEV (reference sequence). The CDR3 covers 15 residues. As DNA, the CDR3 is TGTGCCAGCAGTTTGACTAGCGGGGGCACAGATACGCAGTATTTT. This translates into CASSLTSGGTDTQYF.

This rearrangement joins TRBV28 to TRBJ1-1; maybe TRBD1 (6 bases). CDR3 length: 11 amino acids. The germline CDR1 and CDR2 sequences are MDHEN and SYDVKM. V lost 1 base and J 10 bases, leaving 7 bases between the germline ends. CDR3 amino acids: CASSLSQGAFF. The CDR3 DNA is TGTGCCAGCAGTTTATCACAGGGAGCTTTCTTT.

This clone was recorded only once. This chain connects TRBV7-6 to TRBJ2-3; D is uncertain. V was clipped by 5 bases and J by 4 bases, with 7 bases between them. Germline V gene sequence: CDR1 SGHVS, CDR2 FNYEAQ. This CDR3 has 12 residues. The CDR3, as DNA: TGTGCCAGCAGCCTTCGCGCAGATACGCAGTATTTT. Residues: CASSLRADTQYF.

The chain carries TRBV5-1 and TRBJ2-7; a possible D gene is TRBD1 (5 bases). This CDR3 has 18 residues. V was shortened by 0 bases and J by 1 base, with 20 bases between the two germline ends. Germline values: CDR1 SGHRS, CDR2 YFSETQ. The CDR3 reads CASSLAKTTGTFSYEQYF. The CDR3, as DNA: TGCGCCAGCAGCTTGGCCAAAACCACAGGAACCTTTTCCTACGAGCAGTACTTC.

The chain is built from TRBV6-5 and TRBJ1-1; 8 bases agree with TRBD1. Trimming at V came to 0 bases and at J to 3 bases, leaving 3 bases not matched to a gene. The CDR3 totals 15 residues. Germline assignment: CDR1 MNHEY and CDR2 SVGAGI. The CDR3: CASSYSTGAHTEAFF. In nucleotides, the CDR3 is TGTGCCAGCAGTTACTCGACAGGGGCGCACACTGAAGCTTTCTTT.

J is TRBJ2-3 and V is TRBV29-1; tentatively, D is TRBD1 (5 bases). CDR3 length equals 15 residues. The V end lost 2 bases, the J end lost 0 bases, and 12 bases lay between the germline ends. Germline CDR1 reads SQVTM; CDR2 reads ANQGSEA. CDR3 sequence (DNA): TGCAGCGTTGAACTGGTAGGACACAGCACAGATACGCAGTATTTT. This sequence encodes CSVELVGHSTDTQYF.

The DNA of the CDR3 is TGTGCCAGCAGCCAAGAAGGACTAGCGGGGACGGGGGAGACCCAGTACTTC. Translated, it gives CASSQEGLAGTGETQYF. The V call is TRBV4-2, the J call TRBJ2-5; 12 nucleotides line up with TRBD2. CDR1 and CDR2 from the germline V gene are LGHNA and YNFKEQ. CDR3 length: 17 residues. V lost 0 bases, J lost 5 bases, and 7 bases stayed unmatched.

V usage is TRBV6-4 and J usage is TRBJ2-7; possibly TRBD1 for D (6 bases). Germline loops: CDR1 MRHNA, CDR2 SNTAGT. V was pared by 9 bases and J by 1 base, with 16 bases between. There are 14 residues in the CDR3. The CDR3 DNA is TGTGCCAGGACCAGGGGTAATCCTTCCTACGAGCAGTACTTC. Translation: CARTRGNPSYEQYF.